The rows below give T cell receptor beta chains drawn from one sample of a study of CXCR3-negative and CXCR3-positive naive CD8 T cells. TCRdb re-called the 5' RACE reads and shows each CDR3 protein once, DNA omitted. The sample has around 160,000 distinct CDR3 sequences. The sample comprised naive CXCR3+ CD8+ T cells from blood. All receptors come from a human donor in good health. Some clones in this sample may be carry-over from other donors' samples. Both conserved end residues are part of each CDR3.

>TRBJ2-1|TRBV5-1
CASSFGLAGNNEQFF
>TRBJ2-6|TRBV21-1
CASSRKDRGVSGANVLTF
>TRBJ2-1|TRBV12-3/TRBV12-4
CASSPGGVRDRVILF
>TRBJ2-7|TRBV20-1
CSARYLYPATSYEQYF
>TRBJ2-2|TRBV29-1
CSVEDSGGKNTGELFF
>TRBJ2-5|TRBV27
CASSPLGTAQETQYF
>TRBJ2-2|TRBV3-1
CASSQDLDLAGDTGELFF
>TRBJ2-1|TRBV14
CASSPDTGFDYNEQFF
>TRBJ2-1|TRBV20-1
CSARRNGLEQFF
>TRBJ2-7|TRBV29-1
CSARQETYEQYF
>TRBJ2-7|TRBV7-8
CASSPRQGPYEQYF
>TRBJ2-7|TRBV2
CASSEAQGLFSYEQYF
>TRBJ2-5|TRBV12-3/TRBV12-4
CASSLDETQYF
>TRBJ2-1|TRBV30
CACQGGGASYNEQFF
>TRBJ1-2|TRBV4-2
CASSQDAGGYGYTF
>TRBJ2-7|TRBV28
CASSLEDLHPYEQYF
>TRBJ2-7|TRBV20-1
CSARAGASYEQYF
>TRBJ2-7|TRBV20-1
CSAKNHDSGGPFYEQYF
>TRBJ1-1|TRBV5-1
CASSLEAGVGTPDTEAFF
>TRBJ2-1|TRBV28
CASSLVLGNEQFF
>TRBJ2-5|TRBV5-4
CASSGARETQYF
>TRBJ1-2|TRBV14
CASSPLFPGQDHGYTF
>TRBJ2-2|TRBV24-1
CATSDLGTGELFF
>TRBJ2-7|TRBV7-9
CASSSGGASNEQYF
>TRBJ1-2|TRBV6-5
CASSYGTGSNYGYTF
>TRBJ2-7|TRBV27
CASNSTGGWNEQYF
>TRBJ2-1|TRBV7-3
CASSSNPFDEQFF
>TRBJ2-1|TRBV7-8
CASSLRTSGGAPNNEQFF
>TRBJ1-1|TRBV7-3
CASSLDSNTEAFF
>TRBJ2-7|TRBV12-3/TRBV12-4
CASSFGAIPSYEQYF
>TRBJ2-7|TRBV5-1
CASSLGDVVYF
>TRBJ2-1|TRBV19
CASSPYGRGDEQFF
>TRBJ1-1|TRBV6-2/TRBV6-3
CASSRGVTEAFF
>TRBJ2-2|TRBV28
CASSLIEAGELFF
>TRBJ2-7|TRBV7-9
CASSFRGSGGSGEQYF
>TRBJ2-3|TRBV16
CASSQSRGASTDTQYF